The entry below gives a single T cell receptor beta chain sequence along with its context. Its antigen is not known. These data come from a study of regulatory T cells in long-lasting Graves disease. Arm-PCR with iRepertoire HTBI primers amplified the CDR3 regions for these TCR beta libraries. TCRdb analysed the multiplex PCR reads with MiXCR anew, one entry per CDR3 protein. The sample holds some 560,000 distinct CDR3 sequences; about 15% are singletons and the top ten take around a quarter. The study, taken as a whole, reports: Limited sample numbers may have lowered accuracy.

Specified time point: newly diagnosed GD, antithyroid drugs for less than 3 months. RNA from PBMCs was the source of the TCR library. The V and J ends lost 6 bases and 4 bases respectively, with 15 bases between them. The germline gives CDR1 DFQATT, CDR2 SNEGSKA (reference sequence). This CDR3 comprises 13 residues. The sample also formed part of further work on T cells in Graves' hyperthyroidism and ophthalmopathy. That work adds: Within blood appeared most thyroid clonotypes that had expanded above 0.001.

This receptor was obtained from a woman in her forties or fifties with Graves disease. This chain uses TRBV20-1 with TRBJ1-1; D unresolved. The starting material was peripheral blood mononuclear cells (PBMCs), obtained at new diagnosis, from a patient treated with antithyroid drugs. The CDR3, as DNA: TGCAGTGCCCGGATAATTCTAGGCACTGAAGCTTTCTTT. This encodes CSARIILGTEAFF.